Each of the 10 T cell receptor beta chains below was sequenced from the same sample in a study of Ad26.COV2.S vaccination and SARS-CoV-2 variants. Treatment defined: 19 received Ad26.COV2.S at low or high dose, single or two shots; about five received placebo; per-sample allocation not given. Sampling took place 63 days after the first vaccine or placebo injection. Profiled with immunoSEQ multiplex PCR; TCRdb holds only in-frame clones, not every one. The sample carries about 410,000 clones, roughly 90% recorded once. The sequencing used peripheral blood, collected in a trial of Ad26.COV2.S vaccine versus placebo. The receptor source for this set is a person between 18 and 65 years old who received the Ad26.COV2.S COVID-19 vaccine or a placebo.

CDR3 amino acids: CASSWNRKTDTQYF. For the CDR3, the DNA is TGTGCCAGCAGCTGGAACAGAAAGACAGATACGCAGTATTTT. V usage is TRBV7-8 and J usage is TRBJ2-3; D is undetermined. In germline, CDR1 is SGHVS, CDR2 FQNEAQ. This CDR3 is built from 14 residues. V lost 4 bases to trimming and J lost 3 bases, with 11 bases between them.

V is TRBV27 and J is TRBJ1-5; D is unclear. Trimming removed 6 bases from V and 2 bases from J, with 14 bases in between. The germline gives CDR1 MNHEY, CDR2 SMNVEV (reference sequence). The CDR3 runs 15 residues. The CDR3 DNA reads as TGTGCCAGCAGCCCACTACAGTCCCGCAATCAGCCCCAGCATTTT. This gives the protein CASSPLQSRNQPQHF.

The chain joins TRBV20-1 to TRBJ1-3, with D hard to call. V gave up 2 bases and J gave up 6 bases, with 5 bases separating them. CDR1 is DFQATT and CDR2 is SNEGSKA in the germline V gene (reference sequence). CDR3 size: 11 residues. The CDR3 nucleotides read TGCAGTGCTAGACAGGAAAACACCATATATTTT. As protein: CSARQENTIYF.

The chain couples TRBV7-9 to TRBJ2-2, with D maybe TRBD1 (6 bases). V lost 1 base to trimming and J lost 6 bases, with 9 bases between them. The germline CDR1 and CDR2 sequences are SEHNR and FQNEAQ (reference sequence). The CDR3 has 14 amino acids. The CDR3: CASSLVGAPGELFF. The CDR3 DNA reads TGTGCCAGCAGCTTAGTGGGGGCGCCCGGGGAGCTGTTTTTT.

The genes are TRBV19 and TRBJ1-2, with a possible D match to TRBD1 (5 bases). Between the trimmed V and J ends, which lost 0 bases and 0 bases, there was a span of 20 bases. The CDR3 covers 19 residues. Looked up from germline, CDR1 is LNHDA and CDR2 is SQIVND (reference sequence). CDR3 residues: CASSIEIDRLFQANYGYTF. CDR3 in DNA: TGTGCCAGTAGTATAGAAATTGACAGACTCTTTCAAGCTAACTATGGCTACACCTTC.

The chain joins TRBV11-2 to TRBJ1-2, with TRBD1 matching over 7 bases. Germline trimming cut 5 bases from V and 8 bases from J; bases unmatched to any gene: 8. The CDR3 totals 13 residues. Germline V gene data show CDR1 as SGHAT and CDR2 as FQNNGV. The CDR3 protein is CASSKAQGEGYTF. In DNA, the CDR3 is TGTGCCAGCAGCAAAGCTCAGGGGGAAGGCTACACCTTC. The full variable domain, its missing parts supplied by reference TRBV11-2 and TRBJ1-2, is EAGVAQSPRYKIIEKRQSVAFWCNPISGHATLYWYQQILGQGPKLLIQFQNNGVVDDSQLPKDRFSAERLKGVDSTLKIQPAKLEDSAVYLCASSKAQGEGYTFGSGTRLTVV.

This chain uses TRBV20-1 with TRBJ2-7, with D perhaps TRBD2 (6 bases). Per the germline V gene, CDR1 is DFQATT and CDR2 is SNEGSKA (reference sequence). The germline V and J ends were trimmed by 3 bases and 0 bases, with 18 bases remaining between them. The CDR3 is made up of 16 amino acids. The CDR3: CSASDPGTPHSYEQYF. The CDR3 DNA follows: TGCAGTGCTAGTGACCCTGGGACTCCACACTCCTACGAGCAGTACTTC.

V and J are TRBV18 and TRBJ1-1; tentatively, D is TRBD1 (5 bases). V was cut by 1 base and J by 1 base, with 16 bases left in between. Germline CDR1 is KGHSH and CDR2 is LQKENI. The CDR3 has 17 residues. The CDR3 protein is CASSPLSGMGWNTEAFF. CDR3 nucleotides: TGTGCCAGCTCACCACTTTCAGGGATGGGCTGGAACACTGAAGCTTTCTTT.

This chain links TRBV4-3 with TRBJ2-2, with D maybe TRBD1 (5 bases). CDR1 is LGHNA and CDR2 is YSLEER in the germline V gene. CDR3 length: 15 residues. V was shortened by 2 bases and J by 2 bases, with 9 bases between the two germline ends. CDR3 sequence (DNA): TGCGCCAGCAGCCAAATCGGACAAAACACCGGGGAGCTGTTTTTT. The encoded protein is CASSQIGQNTGELFF.

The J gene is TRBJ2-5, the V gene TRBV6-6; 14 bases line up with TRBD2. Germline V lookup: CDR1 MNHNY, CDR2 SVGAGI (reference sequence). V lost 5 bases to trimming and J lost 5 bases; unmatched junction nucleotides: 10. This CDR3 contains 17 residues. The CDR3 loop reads CASSPTGLAGVWETQYF. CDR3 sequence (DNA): TGTGCCAGCAGTCCGACGGGACTAGCGGGGGTTTGGGAGACCCAGTACTTC.